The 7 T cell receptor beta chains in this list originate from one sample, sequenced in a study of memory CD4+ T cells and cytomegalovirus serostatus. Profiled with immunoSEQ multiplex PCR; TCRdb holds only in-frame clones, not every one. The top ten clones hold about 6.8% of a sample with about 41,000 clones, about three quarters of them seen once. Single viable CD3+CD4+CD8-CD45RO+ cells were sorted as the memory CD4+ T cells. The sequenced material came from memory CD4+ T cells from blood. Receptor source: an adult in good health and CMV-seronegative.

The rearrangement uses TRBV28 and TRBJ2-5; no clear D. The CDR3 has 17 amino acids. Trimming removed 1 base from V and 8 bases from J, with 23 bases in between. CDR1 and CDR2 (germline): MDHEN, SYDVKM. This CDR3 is CASSLFGRAGPRITQYF. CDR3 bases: TGTGCCAGCAGTTTATTCGGTAGGGCAGGTCCCCGGATTACCCAGTACTTC.

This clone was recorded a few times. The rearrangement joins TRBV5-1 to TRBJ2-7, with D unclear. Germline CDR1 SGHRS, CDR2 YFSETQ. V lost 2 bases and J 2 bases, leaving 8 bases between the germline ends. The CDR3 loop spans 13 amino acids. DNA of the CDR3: TGCGCCAGCAGCTTAAACTTCCCCTACGAGCAGTACTTC. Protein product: CASSLNFPYEQYF.

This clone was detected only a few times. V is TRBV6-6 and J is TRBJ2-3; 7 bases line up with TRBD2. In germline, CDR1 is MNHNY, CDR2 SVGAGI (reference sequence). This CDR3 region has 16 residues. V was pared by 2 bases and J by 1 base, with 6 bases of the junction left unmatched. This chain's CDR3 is CASSYATSQRTDTQYF. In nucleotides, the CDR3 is TGTGCCAGCAGTTACGCGACTAGCCAACGCACAGATACGCAGTATTTT.

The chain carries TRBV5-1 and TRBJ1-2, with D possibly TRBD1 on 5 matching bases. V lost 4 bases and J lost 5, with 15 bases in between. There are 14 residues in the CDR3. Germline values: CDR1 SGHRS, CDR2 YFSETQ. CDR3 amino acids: CASSNLQAQYGYTF. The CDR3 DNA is TGCGCCAGCAGCAACCTACAGGCACAGTATGGCTACACCTTC.

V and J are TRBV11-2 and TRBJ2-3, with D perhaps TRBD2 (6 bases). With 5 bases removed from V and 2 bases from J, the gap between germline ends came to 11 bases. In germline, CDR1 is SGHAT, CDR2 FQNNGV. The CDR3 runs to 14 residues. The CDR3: CASSRDLATDTQYF. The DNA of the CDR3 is TGTGCCAGCAGCCGGGACTTGGCCACAGATACGCAGTATTTT.

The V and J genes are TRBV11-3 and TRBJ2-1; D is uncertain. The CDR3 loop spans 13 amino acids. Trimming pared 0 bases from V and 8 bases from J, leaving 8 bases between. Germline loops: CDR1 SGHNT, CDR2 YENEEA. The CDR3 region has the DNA TGTGCCAGCAGCTTAGAGGGCGGATATGAGCAGTTCTTC. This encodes CASSLEGGYEQFF.

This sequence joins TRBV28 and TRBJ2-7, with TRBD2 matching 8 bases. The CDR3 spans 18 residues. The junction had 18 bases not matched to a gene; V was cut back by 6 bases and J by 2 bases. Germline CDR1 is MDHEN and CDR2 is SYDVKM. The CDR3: CASRTGGAGALSTYEQYF. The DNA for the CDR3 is TGTGCCAGCAGGACTGGGGGAGCGGGAGCCCTCTCTACCTACGAGCAGTACTTC.